This TCR beta chain was profiled in a study of cytomegalovirus exposure and HLA in healthy donors. Study-wide findings and caveats: It was taken for granted in presence/absence analyses that sequencing depth across donors was roughly uniform. In a later analysis, common viral pathogens appeared linked to several of the most significant clusters.

On this clone itself: Its antigen remains unknown.

This PCR relied on a set of 60 Vbeta primers and 13 Jbeta primers. TCRdb keeps only in-frame clones here, not all; method: immunoSEQ multiplex PCR. This sample has tens of thousands of clones, with around 80% found just once. Germline CDR1 SGHVS, CDR2 FNYEAQ. V was trimmed by 4 bases and J by 0 bases, leaving 10 bases between them. CDR3 length: 14 residues. This receptor was identified in a man aged 50 or older in good health and CMV-seropositive. The V gene is TRBV7-6, the J gene TRBJ2-7; a possible D gene is TRBD1 (6 bases). Material for sequencing was PBMCs. The CDR3 reads CASSSVQGSYEQYF. The CDR3 nucleotides are TGTGCCAGCAGCTCTGTACAGGGCTCCTACGAGCAGTACTTC.